This T cell receptor (beta chain) is drawn from a study of blood T cell repertoires in COVID-19. Study summary: The analysed material was cDNA or gDNA that came from T cells, B-cell-depleted T cells, or PBMCs.

Methods used by the authors: Counts of nucleated cells, estimated from reference gene primer amplification, were obtained. Profiling relied on immunoSEQ multiplex PCR, and the TCRdb table lists in-frame clones only, not all of them. V and J calls plus clone size are reproduced from that table; the DNA served to infer D and trimming. The sample yields tens of thousands of clones, more than 75% seen once. CDR3 length: 12 amino acids. The J segment lost 7 bases and the V segment lost 8 bases, leaving 4 bases of the junction unmatched. From germline, CDR1 is MNHEY and CDR2 SVGAGI. The material sequenced was peripheral blood. The TCR originated in a man between 60 and 75 years old with acute or convalescent COVID-19. This sequence joins TRBV6-5 and TRBJ1-4; TRBD1 matches 7 bases. CDR3 sequence: CASSDRVEKLFF. The CDR3 nucleotides read TGTGCCAGCTCCGACAGGGTTGAAAAACTGTTTTTT.